This T cell receptor beta chain was documented in a study of cytomegalovirus exposure and HLA in healthy donors. Broader study findings: Previous analysis showed most TCR beta V segments were productive about 87% or about 30% of the time.

The primer mix had 60 Vbeta and 13 Jbeta primers. Source study methods: Counted up in a later analysis, unique TCR beta chains came to about 83 million, with around 10 million shared. This table comes from immunoSEQ multiplex PCR, and its TCRdb copy is limited to in-frame clones, with some not included. V, J and clone size are those of that table, while D and trimming were read from the DNA. The sample records 65,000 to 70,000 clones, roughly 70% being singletons. V lost 2 bases and J 4 bases, leaving 8 bases between the germline ends. The CDR3 has 13 residues. Germline-derived CDR1 and CDR2 are MGHRA and YSYEKL. Each of the donors was a healthy bone marrow donor. As for this clone: Its antigen is undetermined.

The genes are TRBV4-1 and TRBJ1-1; no firm D call. This TCR was sampled from a woman in her thirties in good health and CMV-seronegative. The source material was PBMCs. CDR3 region: CASSQLPSTEAFF. CDR3 in DNA: TGCGCCAGCAGCCAACTCCCCTCCACTGAAGCTTTCTTT.